These T cell receptor beta chains were read from a single sample in a study of blood T cell repertoires in COVID-19. The data were produced by immunoSEQ multiplex PCR, yet TCRdb's version contains in-frame clones alone and is incomplete. Here the sample spans approximately 390,000 clones, 87% being singletons. Sequencing was performed on PBMCs or T cells enriched from blood (not recorded which). The receptors come from a woman between 45 and 60 years old who had recovered from COVID-19. Each CDR3 is given with its conserved first and last residue. Fields, in order: V gene, clone size, J gene, D gene, CDR3 protein, CDR3 DNA. D genes are given only for firm matches. Not every row has a clone size; where given, it reads once, few, many or a size class.

TRBV6-5	-	TRBJ1-1	TRBD1	CASRGQVNTEAFF	TGTGCCAGCAGGGGACAGGTAAACACTGAAGCTTTCTTT
TRBV7-8	-	TRBJ1-2	TRBD1	CASSLTGVDYGYTF	TGTGCCAGCAGCTTGACAGGGGTTGACTATGGCTACACCTTC
TRBV30	once	TRBJ1-1	-	CAWSLSGTQNTEAFF	TGTGCCTGGAGTCTAAGCGGGACACAGAACACTGAAGCTTTCTTT
TRBV7-8	-	TRBJ1-1	-	CASSLAVGSTEAFF	TGTGCCAGCAGCTTAGCGGTGGGGAGCACTGAAGCTTTCTTT
TRBV30	-	TRBJ1-4	TRBD1	CAWSQQGLREKLFF	TGTGCCTGGAGCCAACAGGGGCTTAGGGAAAAACTGTTTTTT
TRBV18	once	TRBJ1-1	-	CASSSLTGMNTEAFF	TGTGCCAGCTCATCATTGACAGGAATGAACACTGAAGCTTTCTTT
TRBV10-3	-	TRBJ2-3	TRBD2	CAISRTPPSGGSDTQYF	TGTGCCATCAGCCGTACACCTCCTAGCGGGGGTTCAGATACGCAGTATTTT
TRBV7-2	once	TRBJ2-5	TRBD1	CASRQGPLRETQYF	TGTGCCAGCAGACAGGGGCCGCTCAGGGAGACCCAGTACTTC
TRBV7-9	-	TRBJ1-2	-	CASSLGSGQGYGYTF	TGTGCCAGCAGCTTAGGGTCCGGGCAGGGATATGGCTACACCTTC
TRBV16	-	TRBJ2-7	TRBD2	CARGARRGGPSYEQYF	TGTGCCAGGGGAGCCCGTCGGGGGGGGCCTTCCTACGAGCAGTACTTC
TRBV18	-	TRBJ1-4	TRBD1	CASSPGTEGTNEKLFF	TGTGCCAGCTCACCAGGGACAGAAGGAACTAATGAAAAACTGTTTTTT
TRBV11-3	-	TRBJ2-1	TRBD1	CASSLDTGVSLAEQFF	TGTGCCAGCAGCTTAGATACAGGGGTTAGTCTTGCAGAGCAGTTCTTC
TRBV25-1	-	TRBJ1-2	-	CASSDPRGIVYGYTF	TGTGCCAGCAGTGACCCCAGGGGAATTGTCTATGGCTACACCTTC
TRBV5-6	-	TRBJ1-1	-	CASSLSRLSEAFF	TGTGCCAGCAGCTTGAGTAGACTTTCTGAAGCTTTCTTT
TRBV2	-	TRBJ1-4	-	CASSGTGAEKLFF	TGTGCCAGCAGTGGTACAGGAGCTGAAAAACTGTTTTTT
TRBV19	-	TRBJ1-1	-	CASSIGGGLTTEAFF	TGTGCCAGTAGTATCGGCGGGGGCCTAACCACTGAAGCTTTCTTT
TRBV10-3	-	TRBJ1-1	TRBD1	CAISETGQGGTEAFF	TGTGCCATCAGTGAGACGGGACAGGGGGGCACTGAAGCTTTCTTT
TRBV7-9	-	TRBJ1-4	-	CASSFSAGDSEKLFF	TGTGCCAGCAGCTTCAGTGCAGGGGATAGTGAAAAACTGTTTTTT
TRBV7-9	many	TRBJ2-1	TRBD1	CASSTPGTGGDEQFF	TGTGCCAGCAGCACTCCCGGGACAGGGGGGGATGAGCAGTTCTTC
TRBV24-1	few	TRBJ1-2	-	CATGGGGYTF	TGTGCCACCGGGGGCGGTGGCTACACCTTC
TRBV28	-	TRBJ1-5	-	CASRPNRYSNQPQHF	TGTGCCAGCAGACCTAACAGGTATAGCAATCAGCCCCAGCATTTT
TRBV7-2	-	TRBJ1-1	-	CASSLDVGRTEAFF	TGTGCCAGCAGCTTAGACGTGGGGCGAACTGAAGCTTTCTTT
TRBV24-1	-	TRBJ2-7	-	CATSQGGRYEQYF	TGTGCCACCAGCCAGGGGGGCCGTTACGAGCAGTACTTC
TRBV7-2	-	TRBJ1-6	-	CASSLQNSPLHF	TGTGCCAGCAGCCTACAGAATTCACCCCTCCACTTT
TRBV2	-	TRBJ1-1	-	CASSPGLNTEAFF	TGTGCCAGCAGTCCCGGGTTGAACACTGAAGCTTTCTTT
TRBV7-8	once	TRBJ1-3	TRBD1	CASSLAPRGHTIYF	TGTGCCAGCAGCTTAGCGCCGAGGGGGCACACCATATATTTT
TRBV7-9	-	TRBJ1-2	TRBD1	CASSLRGQGNYGYTF	TGTGCCAGCAGCTTAAGGGGACAGGGGAACTATGGCTACACCTTC
TRBV6-2/TRBV6-3	-	TRBJ1-2	-	CASSYSKPYGYTF	TGTGCCAGCAGTTACAGTAAGCCCTACGGCTACACCTTC
TRBV14	-	TRBJ1-2	-	CASSLRGNYGYTF	TGTGCCAGCAGCCTCCGCGGGAACTATGGCTACACCTTC
TRBV28	-	TRBJ2-7	TRBD1	CASRDRQYEQYF	TGTGCCAGCCGGGACAGACAATACGAGCAGTACTTC
TRBV7-6	-	TRBJ2-5	TRBD1	CASSPPQGGLKTQYF	TGTGCCAGCAGCCCCCCCCAAGGGGGCCTCAAGACCCAGTACTTC
TRBV19	-	TRBJ1-2	-	CASISSTDSRSGPEGYTF	TGTGCCAGTATTTCCTCGACAGATTCGAGGTCGGGCCCTGAGGGCTACACCTTC
TRBV11-2	few	TRBJ1-2	-	CASSLKPGGGYTF	TGTGCCAGCAGCTTAAAACCCGGGGGAGGCTACACCTTC
TRBV7-9	-	TRBJ2-1	TRBD1	CASSSAFGTDRYNEQFF	TGTGCCAGCAGCTCCGCCTTTGGGACAGACCGCTACAATGAGCAGTTCTTC
TRBV2	-	TRBJ2-3	-	CAARGGDTQYF	TGTGCCGCCCGAGGGGGAGATACGCAGTATTTT
TRBV7-9	-	TRBJ2-3	TRBD1	CASSLLGQGLSTDTQYF	TGTGCCAGCAGCTTACTCGGACAGGGACTTTCCACAGATACGCAGTATTTT
TRBV19	-	TRBJ1-5	-	CASTPILSNQPQHF	TGTGCCAGCACGCCGATCCTAAGCAATCAGCCCCAGCATTTT
TRBV7-9	-	TRBJ2-2	-	CASSLGAETGELFF	TGTGCCAGCAGCTTAGGGGCAGAAACCGGGGAGCTGTTTTTT
TRBV7-2	-	TRBJ1-1	-	CASSSPGVRTEAFF	TGTGCCAGCAGCTCCCCAGGGGTTCGCACTGAAGCTTTCTTT
TRBV9	-	TRBJ2-1	-	CASSVGRDEIYYNEQFF	TGTGCCAGCAGCGTCGGACGGGATGAAATTTACTACAATGAGCAGTTCTTC
TRBV9	-	TRBJ1-2	TRBD1	CASSVRQGSYGYTF	TGTGCCAGCAGCGTGAGACAGGGGTCGTATGGCTACACCTTC
TRBV27	-	TRBJ1-1	TRBD1	CASSITGQGGGTEAFF	TGTGCCAGCAGTATCACTGGACAGGGGGGAGGCACTGAAGCTTTCTTT
TRBV12-3/TRBV12-4	-	TRBJ2-1	-	CASSFLVDNEQFF	TGTGCCAGCAGTTTCCTAGTCGACAATGAGCAGTTCTTC
TRBV4-1	-	TRBJ2-5	-	CASSQRVVLAGTQYF	TGCGCCAGCAGCCAGAGGGTGGTTTTAGCCGGGACCCAGTACTTC
TRBV3-1/TRBV3-2	-	TRBJ1-2	TRBD1	CASSSRGTAYGYTF	TGTGCCAGCAGCTCTAGGGGGACAGCCTATGGCTACACCTTC
TRBV28	-	TRBJ1-4	-	CASSPDSTATNEKLFF	TGTGCCAGCAGTCCGGACAGTACGGCAACTAATGAAAAACTGTTTTTT
TRBV18	-	TRBJ2-3	-	CASSPIRGIIADTQYF	TGTGCCAGCTCACCAATTCGGGGGATCATCGCAGATACGCAGTATTTT
TRBV18	-	TRBJ2-2	-	CASSPDSANTGELFF	TGTGCCAGCTCACCGGACAGCGCGAACACCGGGGAGCTGTTTTTT
TRBV18	-	TRBJ1-1	-	CASSLGLREAFF	TGTGCCAGCTCACTGGGACTCCGCGAAGCTTTCTTT
TRBV11-2	once	TRBJ1-1	-	CASSSMRGTEAFF	TGTGCCAGCAGCTCCATGCGGGGGACTGAAGCTTTCTTT
TRBV30	-	TRBJ1-2	-	CAWSGNRFDNYGYTF	TGTGCCTGGAGTGGAAACAGGTTTGATAACTATGGCTACACCTTC
TRBV5-6	-	TRBJ1-2	-	CASSLTVDGYTF	TGTGCCAGCAGCTTGACAGTGGATGGCTACACCTTC
TRBV5-6	-	TRBJ2-7	TRBD1	CASKLRDRVYEQYF	TGTGCCAGCAAGTTAAGGGACAGGGTCTACGAGCAGTACTTC
TRBV30	-	TRBJ2-7	-	CAYTTATYEQYF	TGTGCCTACACCACAGCAACCTACGAGCAGTACTTC
TRBV18	-	TRBJ2-2	-	CASSSATINTGELFF	TGTGCCAGCTCATCCGCAACTATTAACACCGGGGAGCTGTTTTTT
TRBV19	-	TRBJ2-3	-	CASRKGGLVTDTQYF	TGTGCCAGTAGGAAAGGGGGTCTCGTCACAGATACGCAGTATTTT
TRBV6-4	-	TRBJ2-3	TRBD2	CASSVGTSGTDTQYF	TGTGCCAGCAGTGTTGGGACTAGCGGCACAGATACGCAGTATTTT
TRBV24-1	once	TRBJ2-2	-	CATSGGRGTGELFF	TGTGCCACCAGCGGGGGGCGAGGCACCGGGGAGCTGTTTTTT
TRBV6-5	few	TRBJ2-2	-	CASSRGTENTGELFF	TGTGCCAGCAGTCGCGGGACAGAGAACACCGGGGAGCTGTTTTTT